Listed below are T cell receptor beta chains from one sample, sequenced in a study of tumor and adjacent non-tumor tissue in lung cancer. TCRdb redid the calling of the multiplex PCR reads with MiXCR, one entry per CDR3 protein. The table shows some 80,000 distinct CDR3 sequences, with under 80% occurring only once. Material for sequencing was distant non-tumor lung tissue. All receptors derive from a woman in her forties or fifties with non-small cell lung cancer. Both conserved end residues are part of each CDR3. A D gene is named only where the DNA matches it firmly. Part of the rows lack a size; the others show once, few, many or a class for expanded clones.

abundance,v_gene,j_gene,d_gene,CDR3nt,CDR3aa
many,TRBV24-1,TRBJ2-6,TRBD1,TGTGCCACCAGTGAGACAGGGGGCTCTGGGGCCAACGTCCTGACTTTC,CATSETGGSGANVLTF
NA,TRBV28,TRBJ2-7,NA,TGTGTCAGCACGGAGGGGCCACTCGCGTACTTC,CVSTEGPLAYF
NA,TRBV28,TRBJ1-1,TRBD1,TGTGTCAACGCGACCGAAGGGACAGGGTTAACTGAAGCTTTCTTT,CVNATEGTGLTEAFF
NA,TRBV29-1,TRBJ2-7,NA,TGCAGCGTCGACTCCTCAGGTGGGTCCTACGAGCAGCACTTC,CSVDSSGGSYEQHF
NA,TRBV28,TRBJ1-4,NA,TGTGCCAGCAGTTCTGCGAGCCAGGGAGTGGAAAAACTGTTTTTT,CASSSASQGVEKLFF
NA,TRBV10-2,TRBJ2-7,NA,TGCGCCAGCAATGATCGGCAGGGATACGAACAGTACTTC,CASNDRQGYEQYF
NA,TRBV4-2,TRBJ1-2,NA,TGTGTCAGTAGCCAAGATGGCAGGGATGGCTACACCTTC,CVSSQDGRDGYTF
NA,TRBV29-1,TRBJ1-1,NA,TGCAGCGTTGAGGGGGAGATTGAAGCTTTCTTT,CSVEGEIEAFF
NA,TRBV5-1,TRBJ2-1,NA,TGCGCCAGCAGGCAAGGGCTAGGCAATGAGCAGTTCTTC,CASRQGLGNEQFF
NA,TRBV7-9,TRBJ2-7,NA,TGTGTCAGCAGCCCCGGAGGTCGGCGTAACTACGAGCAGTACTTC,CVSSPGGRRNYEQYF
NA,TRBV29-1,TRBJ2-7,TRBD1,TGCAGTACGATGGACAGGGGAGTCTACGAGCAGTACTTC,CSTMDRGVYEQYF
NA,TRBV6-1,TRBJ1-2,TRBD1,TGCGCCGGCAGTGACTGGACAGGGGGAATCTATGGCTACACCTTC,CAGSDWTGGIYGYTF
NA,TRBV6-5,TRBJ2-7,TRBD2,TGTGCCAGCACTTACCAGTGGGAGGGACCATACGGGCAGTACTTC,CASTYQWEGPYGQYF